This record looks at one T cell receptor beta chain sequence and its context. The antigen is unknown. This sample was included in a study of T cell responses to AZD1222 COVID-19 vaccine. V was pared by 6 bases and J by 8 bases, with 6 bases of the junction left unmatched. This CDR3 is 13 amino acids long. Sequencing was performed with immunoSEQ multiplex PCR; in TCRdb, only in-frame clones are kept and a portion is missing. The sample lists 65,000 to 80,000 clones; under 95% were seen once. Study findings and constraints: Vaccine-associated CD4 TCRs ranged over spike, dominating at 160-218 and 743-854. Donor demographics were predominantly white British with a female majority; clonal diversity may be underestimated. Repertoire sampling happened only post peak T cell response.

This clonotype was sampled from an adult in good health. The starting material was peripheral blood, obtained on day 0 of MenACWY control vaccination. The chain has TRBV12-3 or TRBV12-4 and TRBJ1-2; 10 bases are a match to TRBD1. CDR3 coding DNA: TGTGCCAGCAGACCGACAGGGGGCCTAGGCTACACCTTC. It translates to CASRPTGGLGYTF.